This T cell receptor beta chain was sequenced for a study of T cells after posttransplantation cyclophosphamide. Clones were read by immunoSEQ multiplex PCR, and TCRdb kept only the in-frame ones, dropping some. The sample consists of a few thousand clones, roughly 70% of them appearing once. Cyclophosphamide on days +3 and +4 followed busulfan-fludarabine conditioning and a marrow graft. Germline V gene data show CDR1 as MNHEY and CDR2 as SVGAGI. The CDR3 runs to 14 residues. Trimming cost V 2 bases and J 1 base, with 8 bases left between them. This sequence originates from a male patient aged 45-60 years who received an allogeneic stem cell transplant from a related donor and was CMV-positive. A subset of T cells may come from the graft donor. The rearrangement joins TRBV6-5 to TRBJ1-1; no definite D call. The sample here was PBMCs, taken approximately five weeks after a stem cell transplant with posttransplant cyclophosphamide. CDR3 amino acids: CASSYNSGNTEAFF. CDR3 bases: TGTGCCAGCAGTTACAATTCAGGGAACACTGAAGCTTTCTTT.